These 16 T cell receptor beta chains share one sample of origin, sequenced in a study of T cell clonotyping in hematopoietic cell transplantation. Clones were read by immunoSEQ multiplex PCR, and TCRdb kept only the in-frame ones, dropping some. The data contain about 80,000 clones, about 95% of them singletons. Time point meaning: recipient sample about 28 days before transplant, after cytoreduction. The sequencing used peripheral blood mononuclear cells, collected before stem cell transplant. All receptors come from a woman between 45 and 60 years old with acute myeloid leukemia. Some clones in this sample may be carry-over from other donors' samples.

The rearrangement uses TRBV7-9 and TRBJ2-5; D not certain. Per the germline V gene, CDR1 is SEHNR and CDR2 is FQNEAQ (reference sequence). The CDR3 has 14 amino acids. V gave up 1 base and J gave up 3 bases, with 9 bases separating them. CDR3 DNA: TGTGCCAGCAGCTTAGGGTCGGCAAAAGAGACCCAGTACTTC. It translates to CASSLGSAKETQYF.

This clone was detected only once. The chain recombines TRBV9 with TRBJ1-1; TRBD1 agrees at 7 bases. Germline CDR1 SGDLS, CDR2 YYNGEE. Trimming at V came to 3 bases and at J to 4 bases, leaving 6 bases not matched to a gene. The CDR3 is 14 amino acids. The CDR3 region is CASSAHRGSTEAFF. CDR3 DNA: TGTGCCAGCAGCGCCCACAGGGGAAGCACTGAAGCTTTCTTT.

The rearrangement joins TRBV30 to TRBJ1-2; 7 bases align to TRBD1. The ends lost 4 bases at V and 8 bases at J; junction bases unmatched: 10. Germline V gives CDR1 GTSNPN, CDR2 SVGIG (reference sequence). This CDR3 region has 13 residues. CDR3 sequence: CAWKGTELQGYTF. CDR3 bases: TGTGCCTGGAAAGGGACAGAATTACAAGGCTACACCTTC.

This chain joins TRBV29-1 and TRBJ2-3; weak D call: TRBD2 (5 bases). The CDR3 is made up of 13 amino acids. CDR1 is SQVTM and CDR2 is ANQGSEA in the germline V gene. V was cut by 5 bases and J by 2 bases, with 11 bases left in between. The CDR3 coding sequence is TGCAGCGTTCTCCAGAGGGACACAGATACGCAGTATTTT. It translates to CSVLQRDTDTQYF.

This sequence joins TRBV7-2 and TRBJ1-1; 7 nucleotides line up with TRBD1. The trim removed 0 bases at V and 7 bases at J, leaving 5 bases unmatched. The V gene's germline CDR1 is SGHTA and CDR2 FQGNSA. This CDR3 comprises 14 residues. CDR3 nucleotides: TGTGCCAGCAGCTTAGCTGGGACAGCAGTTGAAGCTTTCTTT. Its translation: CASSLAGTAVEAFF.

Written as DNA, the CDR3 is TGTGCCTGGAGATCTGGGTTCCTCAATTCACCCCTCCACTTT. This gives the protein CAWRSGFLNSPLHF. The rearrangement uses TRBV30 and TRBJ1-6; no reliable D call. V gave up 3 bases and J gave up 7 bases, with 13 bases separating them. Germline values: CDR1 GTSNPN, CDR2 SVGIG (reference sequence). CDR3 length: 14 residues.

J is TRBJ2-7 and V is TRBV7-8, with 14 bases identical to TRBD2. V dropped 6 bases and J dropped 3; count of bases not matched to a gene: 7. CDR1 SGHVS and CDR2 FQNEAQ come from the germline V gene. This CDR3 has 16 residues. CDR3 amino acids: CASRSGGLAGVYEQYF. The CDR3 nucleotides are TGTGCCAGCAGATCCGGGGGACTAGCGGGGGTCTACGAGCAGTACTTC.

The chain employs TRBV28 and TRBJ1-6; D call uncertain. V lost 6 bases and J lost 5, with 17 bases in between. CDR3 size: 16 residues. Germline CDR1 MDHEN, CDR2 SYDVKM. The CDR3 sequence is CASSPGSSTNNSPLHF. The DNA of the CDR3 is TGTGCCAGCAGCCCCGGGTCCTCGACAAATAATTCACCCCTCCACTTT.

The genes are TRBV30 and TRBJ1-1, with D possibly matching TRBD1 (5 bases). V lost 2 bases, J lost 11 bases, and 15 bases lay in between. The CDR3 runs to 12 residues. Looked up from germline, CDR1 is GTSNPN and CDR2 is SVGIG (reference sequence). In nucleotides, the CDR3 is TGTGCCTGGAGTCCTCCCCCGGGGGGGGCTTTCTTT. It yields the protein CAWSPPPGGAFF.

V usage is TRBV6-1 and J usage is TRBJ2-1, with 9 bases fitting TRBD1. The CDR3 has 12 residues. From germline, CDR1 is MNHNS and CDR2 SASEGT. The V gene end was trimmed by 8 bases and the J gene end by 8 bases; junction bases not matched to a gene: 4. The CDR3 DNA sequence: TGTGCCAGCCCGGACAGGGGCGATGAGCAGTTCTTC. This encodes CASPDRGDEQFF.

The chain uses TRBV15 and TRBJ2-1, with D maybe TRBD1 (6 bases). Germline CDR1 is LNHNV and CDR2 is YYDKDF (reference sequence). The CDR3 length is 14 residues. Trimming removed 3 bases from V and 4 bases from J, with 10 bases in between. Here the CDR3 reads CATSRTDRYNEQFF. CDR3 DNA: TGTGCCACCAGCAGGACCGACAGGTACAATGAGCAGTTCTTC.

The rearrangement links TRBV28 to TRBJ2-1, with D possibly being TRBD2 (6 bases). The germline CDR1 and CDR2 sequences are MDHEN and SYDVKM. The CDR3 has 15 residues. V lost 0 bases and J lost 7, with 13 bases in between. The CDR3 sequence: CASSLWEGEENEQFF. Here the CDR3 DNA reads TGTGCCAGCAGTTTATGGGAGGGAGAGGAGAATGAGCAGTTCTTC. Full variable domain (remainder filled in from reference TRBV28 and TRBJ2-1): DVKVTQSSRYLVKRTGEKVFLECVQDMDHENMFWYRQDPGLGLRLIYFSYDVKMKEKGDIPEGYSVSREKKERFSLILESASTNQTSMYLCASSLWEGEENEQFFGPGTRLTVL.

This clone was counted between two and nine times. The chain employs TRBV18 and TRBJ1-5; TRBD1 agrees at 7 bases. With 3 bases clipped from V and 2 bases from J, the junction kept 4 bases outside the gene matches. CDR1 and CDR2 (germline): KGHSH, LQKENI. The CDR3 spans 15 residues. The CDR3 coding sequence is TGTGCCAGCTCACCCAGACAGGGAGGCAATCAGCCCCAGCATTTT. It codes for CASSPRQGGNQPQHF. The whole variable domain, remainder taken from reference TRBV18 and TRBJ1-5, is NAGVMQNPRHLVRRRGQEARLRCSPMKGHSHVYWYRQLPEEGLKFMVYLQKENIIDESGMPKERFSAEFPKEGPSILRIQQVVRGDSAAYFCASSPRQGGNQPQHFGDGTRLSIL.

The chain joins TRBV2 to TRBJ1-5, with D uncertain. Germline V gene lookup returns CDR1 SNHLY and CDR2 FYNNEI. This CDR3 has 14 residues. Trimming removed 3 bases at V and 0 bases at J, with 6 bases between. The CDR3 sequence: CASSDSGSNQPQHF. The CDR3 coding sequence is TGTGCCAGCAGTGACTCCGGTAGCAATCAGCCCCAGCATTTT.

The rearrangement uses TRBV5-1 and TRBJ2-1, with 9 bases aligning to TRBD1. CDR1 SGHRS and CDR2 YFSETQ come from the germline V gene. The CDR3 is 15 residues long. V gave up 4 bases and J gave up 12 bases; unmatched junction bases: 14. CDR3 coding DNA: TGCGCCAGCAGCCCACAGGGGGCCGTTCCTAGAGGGCAGTTCTTC. Its translation: CASSPQGAVPRGQFF.

This clone was seen only a few times. The chain uses TRBV29-1 and TRBJ1-1; D call uncertain. Trimming removed 0 bases from V and 4 bases from J, with 18 bases in between. The CDR3 runs 16 residues. CDR1 SQVTM and CDR2 ANQGSEA come from the germline V gene. The CDR3 loop is CSVEDSGGRWGTEAFF. CDR3 DNA: TGCAGCGTTGAAGATAGCGGCGGACGGTGGGGCACTGAAGCTTTCTTT.